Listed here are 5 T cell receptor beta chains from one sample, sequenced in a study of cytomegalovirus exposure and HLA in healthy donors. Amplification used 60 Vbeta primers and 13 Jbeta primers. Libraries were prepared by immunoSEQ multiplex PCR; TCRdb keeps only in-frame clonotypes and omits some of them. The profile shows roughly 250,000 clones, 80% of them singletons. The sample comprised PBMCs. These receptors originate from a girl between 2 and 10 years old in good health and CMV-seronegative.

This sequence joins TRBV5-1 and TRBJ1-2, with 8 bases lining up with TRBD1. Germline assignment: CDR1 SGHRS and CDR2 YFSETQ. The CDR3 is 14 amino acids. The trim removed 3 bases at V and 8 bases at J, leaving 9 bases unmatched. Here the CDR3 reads CASSYQDRAEGYTF. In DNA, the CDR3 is TGCGCCAGCAGCTACCAGGACAGGGCGGAAGGCTACACCTTC.

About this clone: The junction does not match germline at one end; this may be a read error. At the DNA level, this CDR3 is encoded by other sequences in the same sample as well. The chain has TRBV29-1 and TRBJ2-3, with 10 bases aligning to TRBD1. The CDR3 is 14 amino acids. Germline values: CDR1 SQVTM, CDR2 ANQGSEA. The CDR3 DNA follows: TGCAGCGTCGAACACGGGACAGGGGCAGATACACAGTATTTT. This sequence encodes CSVEHGTGADTQYF.

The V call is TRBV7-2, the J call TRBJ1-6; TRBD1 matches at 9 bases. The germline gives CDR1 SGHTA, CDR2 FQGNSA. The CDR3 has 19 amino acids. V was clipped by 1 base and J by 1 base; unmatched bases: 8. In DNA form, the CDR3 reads TGTGCCAGCAGCTTAGTGATAAACGGACAGGGGTCCTATAATTCACCCCTCCACTTT. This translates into CASSLVINGQGSYNSPLHF.

CDR3 sequence reads: CASSGDRVKNIQYF. The CDR3 region has the DNA TGTGCCAGCAGTGGTGACAGGGTAAAAAACATTCAGTACTTC. This rearrangement joins TRBV6-1 to TRBJ2-4, with 7 bases identical to TRBD1. CDR1 and CDR2 from the germline V gene are MNHNS and SASEGT. With 4 bases clipped from V and 4 bases from J, the junction kept 4 bases outside the gene matches. This CDR3 comprises 14 residues.

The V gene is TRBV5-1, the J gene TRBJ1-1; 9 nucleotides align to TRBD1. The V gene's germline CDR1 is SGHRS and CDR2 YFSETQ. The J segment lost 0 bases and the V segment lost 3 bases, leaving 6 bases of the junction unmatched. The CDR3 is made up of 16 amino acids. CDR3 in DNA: TGCGCCAGCAGCTACGGACAGGGGTTAATGAACACTGAAGCTTTCTTT. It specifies CASSYGQGLMNTEAFF. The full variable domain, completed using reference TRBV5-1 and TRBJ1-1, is KAGVTQTPRYLIKTRGQQVTLSCSPISGHRSVSWYQQTPGQGLQFLFEYFSETQRNKGNFPGRFSGRQFSNSRSEMNVSTLELGDSALYLCASSYGQGLMNTEAFFGQGTRLTVV.